What follows are 5 T cell receptor beta chains derived from one specimen sequenced in a study of blood T cells in healthy people across ages. Combining a sample-barcoded 5' primer with a J-beta primer mix, a second PCR ran for roughly 7 to 12 cycles. TCRdb re-analysed the 5' RACE reads in MiXCR, keeping a single row per CDR3 protein. The sample consists of about 2 million distinct CDR3 sequences, around 50% of them appearing once. The specimen sequenced was blood. The receptors come from a woman in her thirties or forties in good health.

V is TRBV20-1 and J is TRBJ2-7; D uncertain. Germline V gene sequence: CDR1 DFQATT, CDR2 SNEGSKA (reference sequence). The germline V and J ends were trimmed by 3 bases and 3 bases, with 12 bases remaining between them. The CDR3 covers 13 residues. DNA of the CDR3: TGCAGTGCTAGGCCCCCAGCCGGCTACGAGCAGTACTTC. It translates to CSARPPAGYEQYF.

This clonotype was picked up many times. The chain employs TRBV7-2 and TRBJ2-7; D unresolved. Germline CDR1 SGHTA, CDR2 FQGNSA. This CDR3 has 13 amino acids. Trimming stripped 8 bases from V and 3 bases from J, with 14 bases between. CDR3 region: CASGRAANYEQYF. Here the CDR3 DNA reads TGTGCCAGCGGTAGGGCAGCGAACTACGAGCAGTACTTC.

This clonotype came up once. This chain uses TRBV15 with TRBJ1-2; a possible D gene is TRBD1 (5 bases). The CDR3 covers 12 residues. Trimming cost V 5 bases and J 8 bases, with 12 bases left between them. Per germline, CDR1 LNHNV and CDR2 YYDKDF (reference sequence). The CDR3 DNA reads as TGTGCCACCAGCCAAGGGGCCAGGGGCTACACCTTC. Protein: CATSQGARGYTF.

The gene calls are TRBV20-1 and TRBJ2-1; D perhaps matches TRBD2 (6 bases). The germline gives CDR1 DFQATT, CDR2 SNEGSKA (reference sequence). V shed 3 bases and J shed 0 bases, with 9 bases lying between them. There are 14 residues in the CDR3. CDR3 amino acids: CSASKGLSYNEQFF. The CDR3 DNA follows: TGCAGTGCTAGTAAGGGACTCTCCTACAATGAGCAGTTCTTC.

The chain uses TRBV20-1 and TRBJ1-2, with 8 bases lining up with TRBD1. Trimming at V came to 0 bases and at J to 7 bases, leaving 10 bases not matched to a gene. The CDR3 has 15 residues. Germline V gene lookup returns CDR1 DFQATT and CDR2 SNEGSKA (reference sequence). Here the CDR3 reads CSARDGGGTGRGYTF. Written as DNA, the CDR3 is TGCAGTGCTAGAGACGGGGGGGGGACAGGCCGTGGCTACACCTTC.